What follows are 11 T cell receptor beta chains derived from one specimen sequenced in a study of shared clonotypes between healthy human individuals. TCRdb's table, derived via immunoSEQ multiplex PCR, lists solely in-frame clones and lacks some. The table lists millions of clones, roughly 92% of them singletons. Sequenced sample: naive CD4+ T cells sorted from blood. Indicated subset: CD45RA+ positively selected. Source of these receptors: a man between 18 and 29 years old in good health.

The chain employs TRBV18 and TRBJ1-6; D ambiguous. The V and J ends lost 4 bases and 5 bases respectively, with 15 bases between them. Germline CDR1 is KGHSH and CDR2 is LQKENI. The CDR3 is 16 residues long. The CDR3 nucleotides read TGTGCCAGCTCACGCGAAAGGCCTGTTGATAATTCACCCCTCCACTTT. Translation gives CASSRERPVDNSPLHF.

J is TRBJ2-3 and V is TRBV7-8; possibly TRBD1 or TRBD2 for D (5 bases each). CDR1 and CDR2 from the germline V gene are SGHVS and FQNEAQ. V was pared by 2 bases and J by 3 bases, with 12 bases between. This CDR3 region has 15 residues. The CDR3 nucleotides read TGTGCCAGCAGCTTAAGAGGGGTTCGTACAGATACGCAGTATTTT. Translating gives CASSLRGVRTDTQYF.

In its sample, this clone was seen once. The J gene is TRBJ1-2, the V gene TRBV2; no definite D call. Germline CDR1 is SNHLY and CDR2 is FYNNEI. V was clipped by 8 bases and J by 3 bases, with 19 bases between them. The CDR3 contains 15 residues. CDR3 nucleotides: TGTGCCAGCCTCGAGGGAGGGTCTAATCACTATGGCTACACCTTC. Residues: CASLEGGSNHYGYTF.

The gene calls are TRBV5-1 and TRBJ2-3; the D gene could be TRBD1 or TRBD2 (5 bases each). Trimming took off 0 bases at V and 5 bases at J, with 7 bases between the two ends. The CDR3 is 13 residues long. Germline lookup yields CDR1 SGHRS and CDR2 YFSETQ. The CDR3 nucleotides read TGCGCCAGCAGCTTGGTGGGGGAAGATACGCAGTATTTT. Its translation: CASSLVGEDTQYF. Combining the CDR3 with reference TRBV5-1 and TRBJ2-3 gives the whole variable domain KAGVTQTPRYLIKTRGQQVTLSCSPISGHRSVSWYQQTPGQGLQFLFEYFSETQRNKGNFPGRFSGRQFSNSRSEMNVSTLELGDSALYLCASSLVGEDTQYFGPGTRLTVL.

This chain uses TRBV7-8 with TRBJ1-5; TRBD1 matches 7 bases. The junction had 15 bases not matched to a gene; V was cut back by 4 bases and J by 0 bases. There are 19 residues in the CDR3. Germline V gene sequence: CDR1 SGHVS, CDR2 FQNEAQ. This chain's CDR3 is CASSSWTGPKIYSNQPQHF. The CDR3 DNA is TGTGCCAGCAGCTCTTGGACAGGTCCCAAAATATATAGCAATCAGCCCCAGCATTTT.

This rearrangement joins TRBV19 to TRBJ1-6; 10 bases line up with TRBD1. The V and J ends lost 3 bases and 10 bases, in that order; junction bases with no gene match: 6. Germline values: CDR1 LNHDA, CDR2 SQIVND (reference sequence). The CDR3 has 15 amino acids. The CDR3 region is CASSIVGTGESPLHF. CDR3 DNA sequence: TGTGCCAGTAGTATTGTCGGGACAGGGGAGTCACCCCTCCACTTT.

The chain employs TRBV19 and TRBJ1-2; a possible D gene is TRBD1 (6 bases). CDR3 length: 14 residues. CDR1 is LNHDA, CDR2 SQIVND, per germline (reference sequence). V was clipped by 6 bases and J by 2 bases, with 13 bases between them. CDR3 sequence: CASRGQGRNYGYTF. CDR3 bases: TGTGCCAGTAGGGGGCAGGGGAGAAACTATGGCTACACCTTC.

This clone was detected once. J is TRBJ2-1 and V is TRBV7-9, with no clear D. Germline lookup yields CDR1 SEHNR and CDR2 FQNEAQ (reference sequence). The germline V and J ends were trimmed by 1 base and 10 bases, with 8 bases remaining between them. This CDR3 contains 12 residues. The CDR3 bases are TGTGCCAGCAGCTTAGAGATTTGGGAGCAGTTCTTC. The encoded protein is CASSLEIWEQFF. Full variable domain (missing parts from reference TRBV7-9 and TRBJ2-1): DTGVSQNPRHKITKRGQNVTFRCDPISEHNRLYWYRQTLGQGPEFLTYFQNEAQLEKSRLLSDRFSAERPKGSFSTLEIQRTEQGDSAMYLCASSLEIWEQFFGPGTRLTVL.

This clone was found once. The chain recombines TRBV10-3 with TRBJ1-3; no definite D call. V lost 3 bases to trimming and J lost 2 bases, with 11 bases between them. Germline loops: CDR1 ENHRY, CDR2 SYGVKD. The CDR3 extends over 15 amino acids. CDR3 sequence: CAISDTGSTGNTIYF. CDR3 in DNA: TGTGCCATCAGTGACACCGGTTCGACTGGAAACACCATATATTTT.

The V and J genes are TRBV28 and TRBJ1-5, with D perhaps matching TRBD1 (5 bases). CDR3 size: 17 residues. The ends were cut back, 5 bases at V and 0 bases at J, with 17 bases in the middle. The germline V gene has CDR1 MDHEN and CDR2 SYDVKM. CDR3 loop: CASSPRGGTYSNQPQHF. The CDR3 nucleotides read TGTGCCAGCAGTCCGCGGGGGGGGACGTATAGCAATCAGCCCCAGCATTTT.

J is TRBJ1-5 and V is TRBV30; D possibly corresponds to TRBD1 (5 bases). In germline, CDR1 is GTSNPN, CDR2 SVGIG (reference sequence). V lost 3 bases and J lost 9, with 18 bases in between. This CDR3 has 14 amino acids. The CDR3 sequence: CAWREGGTGGPQHF. The CDR3 bases are TGTGCCTGGAGGGAGGGAGGGACGGGAGGGCCCCAGCATTTT.